A single sample is the source of the 18 T cell receptor beta chains below, sequenced in a study of identifying expanded T cells in peripheral blood. Sequencing used immunoSEQ multiplex PCR; TCRdb keeps in-frame clones, though not all of them. Of 100,000 to 150,000 clones listed, roughly 84% are singletons. The sequenced material came from blood. The receptors come from a person aged 18 to 75 in good health.

The chain carries TRBV4-1 and TRBJ2-2; no definite D call. The ends were cut back, 0 bases at V and 3 bases at J, with 8 bases in the middle. CDR1 and CDR2 from the germline V gene are MGHRA and YSYEKL. The CDR3 spans 15 residues. Written as DNA, the CDR3 is TGCGCCAGCAGCCAAGATAGGTGGGACACCGGGGAGCTGTTTTTT. Translated, it gives CASSQDRWDTGELFF.

This clone was observed a handful of times. This chain joins TRBV15 and TRBJ1-3; TRBD1 might be the D (6 bases). With 1 base removed from V and 4 bases from J, the gap between germline ends came to 11 bases. This CDR3 contains 15 residues. The germline gives CDR1 LNHNV, CDR2 YYDKDF (reference sequence). CDR3 protein: CATSRVGGSGNTIYF. The CDR3 nucleotides read TGTGCCACCAGCAGAGTAGGGGGTTCGGGAAACACCATATATTTT.

The rearrangement links TRBV6-5 to TRBJ2-1, with 7 bases identical to TRBD1. The V segment lost 4 bases and the J segment 0 bases; nucleotides outside the gene matches: 3. CDR1 MNHEY and CDR2 SVGAGI come from the germline V gene. This CDR3 comprises 15 residues. CDR3 in amino acids: CASSWQGVSYNEQFF. CDR3 sequence (DNA): TGTGCCAGCAGTTGGCAGGGGGTCTCCTACAATGAGCAGTTCTTC.

The chain employs TRBV7-3 and TRBJ1-2, with D perhaps TRBD1 (5 bases). CDR1 and CDR2 from the germline V gene are SGHTA and FQGTGA. The CDR3 has 17 amino acids. Trimming removed 1 base from V and 6 bases from J, with 21 bases in between. CDR3 coding DNA: TGTGCCAGCAGCTTAAGCGGCAACGAGAATCTGGGGGATGGCTACACCTTC. It is translated as CASSLSGNENLGDGYTF. The complete variable domain, with remaining parts taken from reference TRBV7-3 and TRBJ1-2, reads GAGVSQTPSNKVTEKGKYVELRCDPISGHTALYWYRQSLGQGPEFLIYFQGTGAADDSGLPNDRFFAVRPEGSVSTLKIQRTERGDSAVYLCASSLSGNENLGDGYTFGSGTRLTVV.

The rearrangement links TRBV5-6 to TRBJ1-1; possible D gene TRBD1, 5 bases. In germline, CDR1 is SGHDT, CDR2 YYEEEE. Trimming cost V 2 bases and J 3 bases, with 14 bases left between them. The CDR3 is 15 residues long. The CDR3 is CASSFTRASYTEAFF. In DNA, the CDR3 is TGTGCCAGCAGCTTTACCAGGGCTTCGTACACTGAAGCTTTCTTT.

This chain uses TRBV4-1 with TRBJ2-5; D is undetermined. The germline gives CDR1 MGHRA, CDR2 YSYEKL. This CDR3 contains 14 residues. The V end lost 0 bases, the J end lost 5 bases, and 10 bases lay between the germline ends. The CDR3 is CASSQEAPSETQYF. The DNA of the CDR3 is TGCGCCAGCAGCCAAGAAGCCCCGAGTGAGACCCAGTACTTC.

The V and J genes are TRBV18 and TRBJ2-1; D ambiguous. Germline-derived CDR1 and CDR2 are KGHSH and LQKENI. The CDR3 runs to 15 residues. The V end lost 6 bases, the J end lost 0 bases, and 12 bases lay between the germline ends. CDR3 protein: CASSPGVSSYNEQFF. The DNA of the CDR3 is TGTGCCAGCTCCCCGGGCGTCAGCTCCTACAATGAGCAGTTCTTC.

This clone occurred many times. The chain employs TRBV19 and TRBJ2-7; 7 bases are a match to TRBD1. Germline CDR1 is LNHDA and CDR2 is SQIVND (reference sequence). V shed 11 bases and J 7 bases; nucleotides not matched to a gene: 14. The CDR3 length is 13 residues. The CDR3 DNA reads as TGTGCCGTGGGGGACAGTACGACCCAGGAGCAGTACTTC. This sequence encodes CAVGDSTTQEQYF.

The V and J genes are TRBV5-1 and TRBJ1-2, with a weak D call TRBD1 (5 bases). Trimming took 4 bases from V and 4 from J, leaving 14 bases between them. The CDR3 is 14 amino acids. CDR1 SGHRS and CDR2 YFSETQ come from the germline V gene. Here the CDR3 reads CASSPREGSYGYTF. CDR3 nucleotide sequence: TGCGCCAGCAGCCCCAGGGAGGGAAGCTATGGCTACACCTTC. The entire variable domain, with the rest obtained from reference TRBV5-1 and TRBJ1-2, is as follows: KAGVTQTPRYLIKTRGQQVTLSCSPISGHRSVSWYQQTPGQGLQFLFEYFSETQRNKGNFPGRFSGRQFSNSRSEMNVSTLELGDSALYLCASSPREGSYGYTFGSGTRLTVV.

The gene calls are TRBV10-1 and TRBJ2-2; D perhaps matches TRBD2 (5 bases). Germline V gene data show CDR1 as WNHNN and CDR2 as SYGVQD (reference sequence). The CDR3 covers 14 residues. V shed 4 bases and J shed 5 bases, with 11 bases lying between them. CDR3 region: CASSGGSATGELFF. CDR3 DNA: TGCGCCAGCAGTGGAGGGTCGGCGACCGGGGAGCTGTTTTTT.

V is TRBV6-4 and J is TRBJ2-2; a weak D match, TRBD1 (6 bases). The CDR3 length is 16 residues. Germline CDR1 MRHNA, CDR2 SNTAGT. V was pared by 6 bases and J by 0 bases, with 14 bases between. CDR3 in amino acids: CASSLMGASNTGELFF. In DNA, the CDR3 is TGTGCCAGCAGCCTCATGGGGGCCTCGAACACCGGGGAGCTGTTTTTT.

The chain joins TRBV7-9 to TRBJ1-3, with D tentatively TRBD1 (5 bases). V gave up 5 bases and J gave up 0 bases, with 17 bases separating them. Germline V gene sequence: CDR1 SEHNR, CDR2 FQNEAQ (reference sequence). This CDR3 has 17 amino acids. As DNA, the CDR3 is TGTGCCAGCAGCCCTTGGGACCTTTCCCACTCTGGAAACACCATATATTTT. It translates to CASSPWDLSHSGNTIYF.

The chain recombines TRBV6-5 with TRBJ1-2, with 7 positions matching TRBD1. The V and J ends lost 2 bases and 7 bases, in that order; junction bases with no gene match: 7. Germline V gives CDR1 MNHEY, CDR2 SVGAGI. The CDR3 runs to 14 residues. CDR3 protein: CASSYQGGRSGYTF. The CDR3 DNA is TGTGCCAGCAGTTACCAGGGGGGGAGGAGTGGCTACACCTTC.

The J gene is TRBJ2-2, the V gene TRBV18; 9 bases are a match to TRBD1. The CDR3 sequence is 14 residues long. Germline CDR1 is KGHSH and CDR2 is LQKENI. With V trimmed by 2 bases and J by 7 bases, 2 bases remained unmatched. The CDR3 loop reads CASSPDRGNGELFF. For the CDR3, the DNA is TGTGCCAGCTCACCAGACAGGGGGAACGGGGAGCTGTTTTTT.

This chain links TRBV5-6 with TRBJ2-5; no definite D call. This CDR3 is 14 amino acids long. V shed 1 base and J shed 3 bases, with 10 bases lying between them. In germline, CDR1 is SGHDT, CDR2 YYEEEE. The CDR3 nucleotides read TGTGCCAGCAGCTTGAAGGGCCTGGAAGAGACCCAGTACTTC. Its protein is CASSLKGLEETQYF. The whole variable domain, filled in from reference TRBV5-6 and TRBJ2-5, reads DAGVTQSPTHLIKTRGQQVTLRCSPKSGHDTVSWYQQALGQGPQFIFQYYEEEERQRGNFPDRFSGHQFPNYSSELNVNALLLGDSALYLCASSLKGLEETQYFGPGTRLLVL.

The CDR3 sequence is CATSRNRREMTFF. The CDR3 DNA follows: TGTGCCACCAGCAGGAACAGGAGGGAGATGACTTTCTTT. The chain couples TRBV15 to TRBJ1-1, with a possible D match to TRBD1 (5 bases). Trimming pared 3 bases from V and 12 bases from J, leaving 17 bases between. Germline V gives CDR1 LNHNV, CDR2 YYDKDF (reference sequence). The CDR3 consists of 13 residues.

The chain carries TRBV29-1 and TRBJ1-2, with 8 bases fitting TRBD1. This CDR3 region has 12 residues. V lost 8 bases to trimming and J lost 3 bases; unmatched junction nucleotides: 5. CDR1 and CDR2 from the germline V gene are SQVTM and ANQGSEA. The CDR3, as DNA: TGCAGCAGTGGACAGGGTGACTATGGCTACACCTTC. It specifies CSSGQGDYGYTF.

The V gene is TRBV25-1, the J gene TRBJ1-1; possible D gene TRBD1, 5 bases. The CDR3 runs to 14 residues. Between the trimmed V and J ends, which lost 6 bases and 5 bases, there was a span of 16 bases. The V gene's germline CDR1 is MGHDK and CDR2 SYGVNS. DNA for the CDR3: TGTGCCAGCAGAGGCCGGATTTGGGGGACTGAAGCTTTCTTT. Protein sequence: CASRGRIWGTEAFF.